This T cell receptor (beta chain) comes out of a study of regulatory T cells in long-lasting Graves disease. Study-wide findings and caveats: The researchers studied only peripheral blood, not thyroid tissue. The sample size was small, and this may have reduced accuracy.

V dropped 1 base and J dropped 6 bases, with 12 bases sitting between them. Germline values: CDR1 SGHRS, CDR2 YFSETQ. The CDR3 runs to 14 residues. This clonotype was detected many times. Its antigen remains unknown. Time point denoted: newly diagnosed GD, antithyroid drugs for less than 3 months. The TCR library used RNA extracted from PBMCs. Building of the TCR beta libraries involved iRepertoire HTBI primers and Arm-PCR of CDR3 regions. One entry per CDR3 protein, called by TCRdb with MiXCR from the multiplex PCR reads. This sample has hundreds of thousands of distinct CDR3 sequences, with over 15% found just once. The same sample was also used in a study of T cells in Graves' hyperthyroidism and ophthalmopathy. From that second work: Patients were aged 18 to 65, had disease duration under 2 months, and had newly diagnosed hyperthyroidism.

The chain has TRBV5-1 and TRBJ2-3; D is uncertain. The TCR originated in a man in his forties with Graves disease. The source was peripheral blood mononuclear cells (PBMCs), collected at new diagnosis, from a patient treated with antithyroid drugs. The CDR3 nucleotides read TGCGCCAGCAGCTTGCTGGCTGGCGTTGATACGCAGTATTTT. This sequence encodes CASSLLAGVDTQYF.